Listed here are 3 T cell receptor beta chains from one sample, sequenced in a study of T cells after yellow fever vaccination. One entry per CDR3 protein results from TCRdb running MiXCR on the 5' RACE reads. The repertoire holds hundreds of thousands of distinct CDR3 sequences, with about 6.2% as singletons. The specimen comprised PBMCs, sampled 5 days after the yellow fever booster vaccination. The receptors here all came from a man aged 30 to 39 who received the YFV17D yellow fever vaccine.

The chain is built from TRBV12-3 or TRBV12-4 and TRBJ1-5; D is unresolved. The CDR3 has 15 amino acids. The V end was cut by 4 bases, the J end by 4 bases, with 14 bases between. As DNA, the CDR3 is TGTGCCAGCAGTTCGTTTTTGGCAGAGAATCAGCCCCAGCATTTT. Its translation is CASSSFLAENQPQHF.

This clonotype was found many times. J is TRBJ1-6 and V is TRBV7-2; D call uncertain. V was clipped by 3 bases and J by 9 bases, with 12 bases between them. The germline CDR1 and CDR2 sequences are SGHTA and FQGNSA. The CDR3 has 14 residues. The CDR3 loop reads CASSFGMVGSPLHF. In nucleotides, the CDR3 is TGTGCCAGCAGCTTCGGTATGGTCGGTTCACCCCTCCACTTT.

This clonotype was seen more than once but under ten times. The rearrangement joins TRBV5-6 to TRBJ2-3, with 13 positions matching TRBD2. Losses at the gene ends were 3 bases for V and 7 bases for J; bases not matched to a gene: 8. This CDR3 comprises 16 residues. Germline CDR1 is SGHDT and CDR2 is YYEEEE. Written as DNA, the CDR3 is TGTGCCAGCAGCTCCCTGGGACTAGCGGGGTTGTATACGCAGTATTTT. Its translation is CASSSLGLAGLYTQYF.